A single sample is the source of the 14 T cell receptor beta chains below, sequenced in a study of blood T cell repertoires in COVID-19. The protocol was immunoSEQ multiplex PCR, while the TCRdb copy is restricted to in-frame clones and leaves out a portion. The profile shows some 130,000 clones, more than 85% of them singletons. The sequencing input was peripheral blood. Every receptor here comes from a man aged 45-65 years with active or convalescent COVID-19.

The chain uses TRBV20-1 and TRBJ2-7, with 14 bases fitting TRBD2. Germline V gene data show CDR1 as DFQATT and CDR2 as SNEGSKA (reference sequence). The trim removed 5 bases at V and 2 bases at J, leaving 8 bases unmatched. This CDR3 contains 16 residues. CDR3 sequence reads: CSARAETSGGAYEQYF. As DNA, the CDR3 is TGCAGTGCTCGTGCCGAGACTAGCGGGGGGGCCTACGAGCAGTACTTC.

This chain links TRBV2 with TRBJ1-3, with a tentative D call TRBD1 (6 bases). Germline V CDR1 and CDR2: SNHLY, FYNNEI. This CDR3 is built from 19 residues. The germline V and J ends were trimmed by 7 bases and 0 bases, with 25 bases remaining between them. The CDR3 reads CASTEGGGGVIRSGNTIYF. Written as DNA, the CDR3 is TGTGCCAGCACCGAAGGGGGTGGGGGGGTGATCCGCTCTGGAAACACCATATATTTT.

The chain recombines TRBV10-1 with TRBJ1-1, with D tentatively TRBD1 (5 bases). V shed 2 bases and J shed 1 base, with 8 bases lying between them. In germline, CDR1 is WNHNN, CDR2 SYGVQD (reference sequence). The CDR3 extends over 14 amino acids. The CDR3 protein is CASSEGGRNTEAFF. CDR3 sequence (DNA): TGCGCCAGCAGTGAGGGGGGGAGGAACACTGAAGCTTTCTTT.

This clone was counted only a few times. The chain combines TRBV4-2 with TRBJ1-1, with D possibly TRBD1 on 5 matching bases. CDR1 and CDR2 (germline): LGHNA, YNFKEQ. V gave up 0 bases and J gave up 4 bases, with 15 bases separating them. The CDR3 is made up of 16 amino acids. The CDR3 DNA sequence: TGTGCCAGCAGCCAAGACCAGGGAGGGCAGTCCACTGAAGCTTTCTTT. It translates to CASSQDQGGQSTEAFF.

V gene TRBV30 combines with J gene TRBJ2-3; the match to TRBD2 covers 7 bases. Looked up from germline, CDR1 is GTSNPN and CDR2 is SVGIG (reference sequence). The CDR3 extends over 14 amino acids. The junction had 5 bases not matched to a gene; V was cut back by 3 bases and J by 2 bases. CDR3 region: CAWSRLATTDTQYF. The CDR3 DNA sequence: TGTGCCTGGAGCCGACTAGCCACCACAGATACGCAGTATTTT.

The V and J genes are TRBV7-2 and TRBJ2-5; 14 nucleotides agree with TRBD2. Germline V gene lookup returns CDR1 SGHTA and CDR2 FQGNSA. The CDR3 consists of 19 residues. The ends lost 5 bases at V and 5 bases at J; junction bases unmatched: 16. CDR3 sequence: CASSRGSWTSGRRMETQYF. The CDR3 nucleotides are TGTGCCAGCAGCCGTGGTTCCTGGACTAGCGGGAGGAGGATGGAGACCCAGTACTTC.

CDR3 nucleotides: TGTGCCAGCAGCTTATTAACACAGAACACTGAAGCTTTCTTT. It encodes CASSLLTQNTEAFF. The chain is built from TRBV7-8 and TRBJ1-1; D uncertain. The CDR3 contains 14 residues. V lost 2 bases, J lost 1 base, and 8 bases lay in between. Germline V gene lookup returns CDR1 SGHVS and CDR2 FQNEAQ.

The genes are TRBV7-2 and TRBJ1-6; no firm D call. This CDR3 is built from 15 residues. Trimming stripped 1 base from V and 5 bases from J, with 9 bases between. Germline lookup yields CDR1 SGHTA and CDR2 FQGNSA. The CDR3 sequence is CASSLGAGNNSPLHF. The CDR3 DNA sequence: TGTGCCAGCAGCTTAGGAGCGGGAAATAATTCACCCCTCCACTTT.

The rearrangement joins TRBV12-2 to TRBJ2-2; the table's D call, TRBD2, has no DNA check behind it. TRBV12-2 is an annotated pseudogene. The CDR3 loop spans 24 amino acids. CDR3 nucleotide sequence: TGTGCAAGTCGCCTGTACGCAACCCAGCCCGTCAGCGGGAGGGTATGCCTGAACACCGGGGAGCTGTTTTTT. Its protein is CASRLYATQPVSGRVCLNTGELFF.

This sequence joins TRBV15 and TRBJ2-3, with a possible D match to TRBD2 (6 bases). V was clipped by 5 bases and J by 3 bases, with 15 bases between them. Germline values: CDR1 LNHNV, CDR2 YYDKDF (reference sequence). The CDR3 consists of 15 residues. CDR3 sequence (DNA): TGTGCCACCAGCCGTGGAACTGGGAGGACAGATACGCAGTATTTT. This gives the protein CATSRGTGRTDTQYF. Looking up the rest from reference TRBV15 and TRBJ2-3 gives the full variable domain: DAMVIQNPRYQVTQFGKPVTLSCSQTLNHNVMYWYQQKSSQAPKLLFHYYDKDFNNEADTPDNFQSRRPNTSFCFLDIRSPGLGDTAMYLCATSRGTGRTDTQYFGPGTRLTVL.

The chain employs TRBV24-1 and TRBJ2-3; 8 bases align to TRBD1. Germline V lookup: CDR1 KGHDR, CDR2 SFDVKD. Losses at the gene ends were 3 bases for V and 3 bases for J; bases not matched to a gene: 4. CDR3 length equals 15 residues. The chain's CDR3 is CATSDPRQGTDTQYF. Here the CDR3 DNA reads TGTGCCACCAGTGATCCCCGACAGGGGACAGATACGCAGTATTTT.

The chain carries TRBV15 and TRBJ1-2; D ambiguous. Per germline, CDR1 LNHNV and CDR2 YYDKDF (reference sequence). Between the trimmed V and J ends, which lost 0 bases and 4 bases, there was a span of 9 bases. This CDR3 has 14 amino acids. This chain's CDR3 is CATSRDSAGYGYTF. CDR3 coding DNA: TGTGCCACCAGCAGAGATTCGGCAGGCTATGGCTACACCTTC.

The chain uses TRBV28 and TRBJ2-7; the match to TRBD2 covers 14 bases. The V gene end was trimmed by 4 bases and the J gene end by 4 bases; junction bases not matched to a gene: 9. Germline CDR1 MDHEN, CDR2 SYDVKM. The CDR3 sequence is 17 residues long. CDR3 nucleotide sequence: TGTGCCAGCAGTTACTCCGGGACTAGCGGGAGCATATACGAGCAGTACTTC. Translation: CASSYSGTSGSIYEQYF.

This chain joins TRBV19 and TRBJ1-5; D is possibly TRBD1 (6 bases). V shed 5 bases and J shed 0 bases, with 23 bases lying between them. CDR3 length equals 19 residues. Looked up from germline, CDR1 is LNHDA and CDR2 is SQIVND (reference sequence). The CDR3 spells CASSPFRGGQRLSNQPQHF. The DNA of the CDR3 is TGTGCCAGTAGTCCCTTCCGGGGGGGGCAGCGGCTTAGCAATCAGCCCCAGCATTTT. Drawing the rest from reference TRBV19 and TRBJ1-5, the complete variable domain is DGGITQSPKYLFRKEGQNVTLSCEQNLNHDAMYWYRQDPGQGLRLIYYSQIVNDFQKGDIAEGYSVSREKKESFPLTVTSAQKNPTAFYLCASSPFRGGQRLSNQPQHFGDGTRLSIL.